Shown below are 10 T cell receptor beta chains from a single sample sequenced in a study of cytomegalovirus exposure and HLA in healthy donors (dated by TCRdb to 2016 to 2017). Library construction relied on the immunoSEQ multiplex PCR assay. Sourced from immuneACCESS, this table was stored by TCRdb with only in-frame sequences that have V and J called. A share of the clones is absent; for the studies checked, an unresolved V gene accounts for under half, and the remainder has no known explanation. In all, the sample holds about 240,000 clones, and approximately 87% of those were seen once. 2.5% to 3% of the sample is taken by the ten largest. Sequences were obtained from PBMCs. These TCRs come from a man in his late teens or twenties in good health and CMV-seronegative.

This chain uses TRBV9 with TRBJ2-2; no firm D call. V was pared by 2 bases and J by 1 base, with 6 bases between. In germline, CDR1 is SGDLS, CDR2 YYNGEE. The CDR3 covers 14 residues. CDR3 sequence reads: CASSVSRNTGELFF. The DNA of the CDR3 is TGTGCCAGCAGCGTTAGCCGGAACACCGGGGAGCTGTTTTTT.

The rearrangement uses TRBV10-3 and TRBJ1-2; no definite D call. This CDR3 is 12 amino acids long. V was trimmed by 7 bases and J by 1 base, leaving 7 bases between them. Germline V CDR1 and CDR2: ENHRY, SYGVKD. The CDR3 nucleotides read TGTGCCATCATGGCAGTTAACTATGGCTACACCTTC. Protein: CAIMAVNYGYTF.

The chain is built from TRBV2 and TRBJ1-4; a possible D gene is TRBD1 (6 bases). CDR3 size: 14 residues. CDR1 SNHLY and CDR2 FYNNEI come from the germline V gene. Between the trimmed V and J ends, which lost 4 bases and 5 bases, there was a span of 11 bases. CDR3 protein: CASSGQAFNEKLFF. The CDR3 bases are TGTGCCAGCAGTGGACAGGCATTCAATGAAAAACTGTTTTTT.

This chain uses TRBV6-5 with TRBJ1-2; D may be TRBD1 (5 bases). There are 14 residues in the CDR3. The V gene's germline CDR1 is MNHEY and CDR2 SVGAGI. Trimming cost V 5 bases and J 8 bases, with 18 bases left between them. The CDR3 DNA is TGTGCCAGCAGTGAAGTGGGGGTGGGAGGGGGCTACACCTTC. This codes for CASSEVGVGGGYTF.

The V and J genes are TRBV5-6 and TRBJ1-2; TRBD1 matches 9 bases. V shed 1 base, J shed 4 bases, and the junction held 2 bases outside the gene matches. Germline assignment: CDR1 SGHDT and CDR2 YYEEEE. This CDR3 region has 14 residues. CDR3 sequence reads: CASSLRTGVYGYTF. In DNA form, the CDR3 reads TGTGCCAGCAGCTTGCGGACAGGGGTCTATGGCTACACCTTC.

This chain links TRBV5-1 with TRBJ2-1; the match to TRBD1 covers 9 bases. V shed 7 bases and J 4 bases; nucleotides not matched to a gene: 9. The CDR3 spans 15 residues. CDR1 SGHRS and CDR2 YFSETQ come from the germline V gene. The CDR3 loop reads CASGGQGSGYNEQFF. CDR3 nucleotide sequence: TGCGCCAGCGGGGGACAGGGATCGGGTTACAATGAGCAGTTCTTC.

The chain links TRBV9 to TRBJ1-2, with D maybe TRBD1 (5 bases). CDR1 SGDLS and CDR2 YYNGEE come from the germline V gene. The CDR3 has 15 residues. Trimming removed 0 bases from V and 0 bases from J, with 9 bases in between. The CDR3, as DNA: TGTGCCAGCAGCGTAGGGGGCCTTGCTAACTATGGCTACACCTTC. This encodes CASSVGGLANYGYTF.

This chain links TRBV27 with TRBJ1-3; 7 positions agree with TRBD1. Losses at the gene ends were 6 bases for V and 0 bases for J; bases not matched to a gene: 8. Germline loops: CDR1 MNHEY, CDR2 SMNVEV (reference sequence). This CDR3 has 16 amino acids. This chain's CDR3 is CASSPGQFLSGNTIYF. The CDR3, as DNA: TGTGCCAGCAGCCCGGGACAGTTCCTCTCTGGAAACACCATATATTTT.

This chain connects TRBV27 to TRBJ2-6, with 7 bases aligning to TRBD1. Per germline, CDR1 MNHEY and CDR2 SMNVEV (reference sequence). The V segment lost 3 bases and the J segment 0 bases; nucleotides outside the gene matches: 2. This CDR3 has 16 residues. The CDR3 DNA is TGTGCCAGCAGTTTGGACAGGAGCTCTGGGGCCAACGTCCTGACTTTC. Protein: CASSLDRSSGANVLTF.

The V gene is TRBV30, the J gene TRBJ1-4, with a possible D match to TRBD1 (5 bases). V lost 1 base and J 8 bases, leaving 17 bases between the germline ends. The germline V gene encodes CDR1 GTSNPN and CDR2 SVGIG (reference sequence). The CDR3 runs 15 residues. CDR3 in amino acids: CAWSAFSAGREKLFF. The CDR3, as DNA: TGTGCCTGGAGTGCTTTTTCTGCAGGGCGGGAAAAACTGTTTTTT.